The next 20 T cell receptor beta chains were all read from a single sample in a study of blood T cell repertoires in COVID-19 (dated by TCRdb to 2019 to 2021). Library prep was done by the immunoSEQ multiplex PCR assay. This immuneACCESS table, as held by TCRdb, lists in-frame sequences with V and J called but not all clones. Of the missing ones, under half trace to an unresolved V gene in checked studies; the others have no known cause. The sample has over 120,000 clones on record, 80% to 85% of them singletons. The top ten hold around 8.8% of the sample. The specimen sequenced was peripheral blood. Every receptor here comes from a human donor in a cohort sampled during active COVID-19.

The chain combines TRBV6-5 with TRBJ2-7, with D possibly TRBD1 on 5 matching bases. CDR3 length equals 14 residues. The germline V and J ends were trimmed by 2 bases and 6 bases, with 14 bases remaining between them. CDR1 is MNHEY and CDR2 is SVGAGI in the germline V gene. The CDR3: CASSYRPPGPEQYF. CDR3 bases: TGTGCCAGCAGTTACCGCCCCCCAGGGCCCGAGCAGTACTTC.

V gene TRBV28 combines with J gene TRBJ2-2; TRBD2 aligns across 7 bases. V lost 6 bases to trimming and J lost 4 bases; unmatched junction nucleotides: 14. The V gene's germline CDR1 is MDHEN and CDR2 SYDVKM. The CDR3 consists of 17 residues. The chain's CDR3 is CASSIIGLAVRTGELFF. CDR3 nucleotide sequence: TGTGCCAGCAGCATTATCGGGCTAGCGGTTCGCACCGGGGAGCTGTTTTTT. Using reference TRBV28 and TRBJ2-2 for the parts outside the CDR3, the full variable domain is DVKVTQSSRYLVKRTGEKVFLECVQDMDHENMFWYRQDPGLGLRLIYFSYDVKMKEKGDIPEGYSVSREKKERFSLILESASTNQTSMYLCASSIIGLAVRTGELFFGEGSRLTVL.

This clone was recorded a few times. This chain joins TRBV19 and TRBJ1-2; D unresolved. The CDR3 extends over 13 amino acids. CDR1 is LNHDA, CDR2 SQIVND, per germline (reference sequence). The V and J ends lost 7 bases and 2 bases respectively, with 11 bases between them. CDR3 in amino acids: CASTRSQNYGYTF. The CDR3 DNA sequence: TGTGCCAGTACCAGGTCTCAAAACTATGGCTACACCTTC.

The V and J genes are TRBV5-1 and TRBJ2-7, with TRBD1 matching 7 bases. Per the germline V gene, CDR1 is SGHRS and CDR2 is YFSETQ. There are 13 residues in the CDR3. The V gene end was trimmed by 7 bases and the J gene end by 7 bases; junction bases not matched to a gene: 11. CDR3 DNA: TGCGCCAGCCTGGGGACAGACCAAGGGGAGCAGTACTTC. Encoded protein: CASLGTDQGEQYF.

The J gene is TRBJ2-4, the V gene TRBV5-4; a weak D match, TRBD2 (5 bases). The CDR3 spans 15 residues. V shed 0 bases and J shed 1 base, with 8 bases lying between them. CDR1 and CDR2 (germline): SGHNT, YYREEE (reference sequence). This CDR3 is CASSLEAAAKNIQYF. The DNA of the CDR3 is TGTGCCAGCAGCTTGGAAGCGGCCGCCAAAAACATTCAGTACTTC.

Here the CDR3 DNA reads TGTGCCAGCAGTTTATCGCGCCAGGGGGGCGACGAGCAGTACTTC. Residues: CASSLSRQGGDEQYF. The chain carries TRBV27 and TRBJ2-7; D is perhaps TRBD1 (7 bases). V lost 0 bases, J lost 5 bases, and 14 bases lay in between. This CDR3 has 15 residues. Germline CDR1 and CDR2: MNHEY and SMNVEV (reference sequence).

V gene TRBV11-2 combines with J gene TRBJ1-3; D possibly corresponds to TRBD1 (6 bases). The V and J ends lost 5 bases and 0 bases respectively, with 14 bases between them. Per germline, CDR1 SGHAT and CDR2 FQNNGV. The CDR3 is made up of 16 amino acids. Here the CDR3 reads CASSNRDASSGNTIYF. The CDR3 nucleotides are TGTGCCAGCAGCAACAGGGACGCGAGCTCTGGAAACACCATATATTTT.

This clone was detected a few times. The chain recombines TRBV19 with TRBJ2-5; 7 nucleotides match TRBD1. The CDR3 extends over 14 amino acids. V was clipped by 3 bases and J by 3 bases; unmatched bases: 4. Germline V gene data show CDR1 as LNHDA and CDR2 as SQIVND (reference sequence). CDR3 DNA sequence: TGTGCCAGTAGTATTGGGACAGTGAAAGAGACCCAGTACTTC. Its protein is CASSIGTVKETQYF.

This chain joins TRBV6-1 and TRBJ1-2; the D is unclear. Trimming took 1 base from V and 0 from J, leaving 9 bases between them. Germline CDR1 MNHNS, CDR2 SASEGT. The CDR3 sequence is 15 residues long. CDR3 in DNA: TGTGCCAGCAGTGAAGGAACAGCCACTAACTATGGCTACACCTTC. Translated, it gives CASSEGTATNYGYTF.

The chain recombines TRBV4-2 with TRBJ1-1; 8 bases are a match to TRBD1. Looked up from germline, CDR1 is LGHNA and CDR2 is YNFKEQ. The length of the CDR3 is 16 residues. J lost 8 bases, V lost 3 bases, and 14 bases had no gene match. The DNA for the CDR3 is TGTGCCAGCAGCCACGCTCGACAGGGGACGAGCCGGGAAGCTTTCTTT. Translating gives CASSHARQGTSREAFF.

The rearrangement links TRBV6-1 to TRBJ1-5; D is undetermined. CDR1 and CDR2 (germline): MNHNS, SASEGT. The ends were cut back, 0 bases at V and 6 bases at J, with 12 bases in the middle. The CDR3 loop spans 15 amino acids. CDR3 coding DNA: TGTGCCAGCAGTGAAGCCCCCCGAGGGTCTCAGCCCCAGCATTTT. It yields the protein CASSEAPRGSQPQHF.

This chain uses TRBV6-2 or TRBV6-3 with TRBJ2-7; 14 bases agree with TRBD2. The CDR3 contains 15 residues. J gave up 6 bases and V 2 bases, and 3 bases lay outside the gene matches. The germline V gene encodes CDR1 MNHEY and CDR2 SVGEGT. CDR3 sequence: CASSYGTSGSSEQYF. DNA for the CDR3: TGTGCCAGCAGTTACGGGACTAGCGGGAGTTCCGAGCAGTACTTC.

V usage is TRBV25-1 and J usage is TRBJ2-2; 10 bases match TRBD1. The CDR3 has 15 residues. V was pared by 6 bases and J by 8 bases, with 9 bases of the junction left unmatched. Germline assignment: CDR1 MGHDK and CDR2 SYGVNS. The CDR3 sequence: CASSPTGGLSGELFF. The DNA of the CDR3 is TGTGCCAGCAGCCCGACAGGGGGCTTATCTGGGGAGCTGTTTTTT.

The chain uses TRBV24-1 and TRBJ2-1; TRBD1 is a possible D gene (5 bases). CDR1 is KGHDR, CDR2 SFDVKD, per germline. The V and J ends lost 1 base and 1 base respectively, with 10 bases between them. The CDR3 extends over 16 amino acids. The CDR3 sequence: CATSDFQGGSYNEQFF. DNA for the CDR3: TGTGCCACCAGTGATTTTCAGGGTGGGTCCTACAATGAGCAGTTCTTC.

A single count supports this clone. The chain recombines TRBV7-2 with TRBJ2-7; 7 bases are shared with TRBD2. This CDR3 spans 15 amino acids. CDR1 and CDR2 from the germline V gene are SGHTA and FQGNSA. V gave up 5 bases and J gave up 2 bases; unmatched junction bases: 9. The CDR3 here is CASSPGVGGPYEQYF. Written as DNA, the CDR3 is TGTGCCAGCAGCCCAGGAGTGGGAGGGCCCTACGAGCAGTACTTC.

CDR3 in amino acids: CASSSSSGRYEQYF. Written as DNA, the CDR3 is TGTGCCAGCAGCTCGAGTAGCGGGAGGTACGAGCAGTACTTC. The V and J genes are TRBV7-2 and TRBJ2-7; TRBD2 agrees at 10 bases. Trimming cost V 4 bases and J 4 bases; bases outside gene matches: 4. Germline values: CDR1 SGHTA, CDR2 FQGNSA. There are 14 residues in the CDR3.

This clone was recorded many times. V is TRBV28 and J is TRBJ1-3, with 10 bases matching TRBD1. CDR1 is MDHEN and CDR2 is SYDVKM in the germline V gene. The CDR3 contains 17 residues. Trimming cost V 5 bases and J 11 bases; bases outside gene matches: 18. This CDR3 reads CASSPQVIRDRGYSIYF. The CDR3 nucleotides are TGTGCCAGCAGTCCCCAGGTTATCCGGGACAGGGGTTATTCCATATATTTT.

The chain has TRBV20-1 and TRBJ2-7, with D tentatively TRBD2 (5 bases). Trimming pared 3 bases from V and 3 bases from J, leaving 18 bases between. The CDR3 totals 15 residues. CDR1 and CDR2 from the germline V gene are DFQATT and SNEGSKA (reference sequence). For the CDR3, the DNA is TGCAGTGCTAGTTTGGGGAATAGGGCGGGCTACGAGCAGTACTTC. This translates into CSASLGNRAGYEQYF.

V usage is TRBV3-1 (or the pseudogene TRBV3-2) and J usage is TRBJ2-2; perhaps TRBD2 as D (5 bases). This CDR3 is 13 amino acids long. The germline CDR1 and CDR2 sequences are LGHDT and YNNKEL (reference sequence). With 7 bases removed from V and 8 bases from J, the gap between germline ends came to 14 bases. The CDR3 DNA is TGTGCCAGCACCCGAAGTACGGGGGGGGAGCTGTTTTTT. Translation gives CASTRSTGGELFF.

The genes are TRBV7-4 and TRBJ2-7; D is unresolved. In germline, CDR1 is SGHVT, CDR2 SQSDAQ. Trimming pared 1 base from V and 4 bases from J, leaving 20 bases between. CDR3 size: 17 residues. CDR3 DNA sequence: TGTGCCAGCAGCTTAGTACGGAGAGGTCCGTCGGATTACGAGCAGTACTTC. Translated: CASSLVRRGPSDYEQYF.